The next 32 T cell receptor beta chains were all read from a single sample in a study of OX40 agonist ivuxolimab in advanced cancers. The data were produced by immunoSEQ multiplex PCR, yet TCRdb's version contains in-frame clones alone and is incomplete. The sample carries around 66,000 clones, around 82% recorded once. This specimen was CD4+ or CD8+ T cells sorted from blood, taken in a trial of the OX40 agonist ivuxolimab. These TCRs come from an adult with an advanced solid tumor such as melanoma, head and neck, liver or kidney cancer.

The V and J genes are TRBV5-1 and TRBJ1-4; a possible D gene is TRBD1 (6 bases). Trimming cost V 4 bases and J 4 bases, with 11 bases left between them. Germline lookup yields CDR1 SGHRS and CDR2 YFSETQ. This CDR3 is 14 amino acids long. CDR3: CASSLGGINEKLFF. As DNA, the CDR3 is TGCGCCAGCAGCCTAGGGGGGATTAATGAAAAACTGTTTTTT.

The chain is built from TRBV18 and TRBJ1-2; D call uncertain. The length of the CDR3 is 14 residues. Trimming cost V 2 bases and J 0 bases, with 7 bases left between them. CDR1 is KGHSH and CDR2 is LQKENI in the germline V gene. CDR3 bases: TGTGCCAGCTCACCATCTTCAGCTAACTATGGCTACACCTTC. Its protein is CASSPSSANYGYTF.

The V and J genes are TRBV6-6 and TRBJ2-5; TRBD1 matches 7 bases. The CDR3 extends over 13 amino acids. Per the germline V gene, CDR1 is MNHNY and CDR2 is SVGAGI (reference sequence). The V gene end was trimmed by 7 bases and the J gene end by 5 bases; junction bases not matched to a gene: 7. The DNA of the CDR3 is TGTGCCAGCACCTTGACAGGGTGGGAGACCCAGTACTTC. Its protein product is CASTLTGWETQYF.

The chain is built from TRBV15 and TRBJ1-5; no firm D call. V shed 1 base and J shed 0 bases, with 7 bases lying between them. CDR3 length equals 15 residues. CDR1 and CDR2 (germline): LNHNV, YYDKDF (reference sequence). This CDR3 is CATSRVGGSNQPQHF. The CDR3 DNA reads TGTGCCACCAGCAGAGTTGGCGGTAGCAATCAGCCCCAGCATTTT.

This clone was seen a few times. J is TRBJ1-6 and V is TRBV7-2, with D possibly being TRBD1 (5 bases). This CDR3 region has 15 residues. Looked up from germline, CDR1 is SGHTA and CDR2 is FQGNSA. The V end lost 5 bases, the J end lost 9 bases, and 17 bases lay between the germline ends. The CDR3 region is CASSPEGLIASPLHF. The CDR3, as DNA: TGTGCCAGCAGCCCTGAGGGGCTCATCGCTTCACCCCTCCACTTT.

In DNA form, the CDR3 reads TGTGCCAGCAGCTTAACCCTGCCTCTGGGGGTTGGTCAGCCCCAGCATTTT. Protein product: CASSLTLPLGVGQPQHF. The chain joins TRBV7-9 to TRBJ1-5, with D possibly being TRBD1 (5 bases). Germline V gene lookup returns CDR1 SEHNR and CDR2 FQNEAQ (reference sequence). The CDR3 runs to 17 residues. V was clipped by 2 bases and J by 6 bases, with 20 bases between them.

This chain links TRBV7-2 with TRBJ2-7; weak D call: TRBD1 (6 bases). CDR3 length equals 16 residues. The ends were cut back, 3 bases at V and 5 bases at J, with 20 bases in the middle. Germline V gene lookup returns CDR1 SGHTA and CDR2 FQGNSA. The CDR3 loop is CASSFFSAGGPDEQYF. The CDR3 DNA reads TGTGCCAGCAGCTTCTTCAGTGCTGGGGGCCCAGACGAGCAGTACTTC.

The rearrangement links TRBV11-2 to TRBJ2-5; D call uncertain. The CDR3 contains 15 residues. V lost 1 base and J lost 3, with 12 bases in between. CDR1 SGHAT and CDR2 FQNNGV come from the germline V gene. The CDR3 nucleotides read TGTGCCAGCAGCTTAGGAAACCAGTTAGAAGAGACCCAGTACTTC. It codes for CASSLGNQLEETQYF.

The chain is built from TRBV7-2 and TRBJ1-6, with D unclear. CDR3 size: 14 residues. The ends were cut back, 3 bases at V and 9 bases at J, with 12 bases in the middle. The germline V gene has CDR1 SGHTA and CDR2 FQGNSA. CDR3 region: CASSFFYMGSPLHF. The DNA of the CDR3 is TGTGCCAGCAGCTTTTTCTATATGGGTTCACCCCTCCACTTT.

This rearrangement joins TRBV5-1 to TRBJ2-2; D ambiguous. CDR3 length: 11 amino acids. Trimming stripped 6 bases from V and 6 bases from J, with 6 bases between. Germline lookup yields CDR1 SGHRS and CDR2 YFSETQ. CDR3 amino acids: CASTRAGELFF. The CDR3 DNA follows: TGCGCCAGCACTAGGGCCGGGGAGCTGTTTTTT.

This chain connects TRBV2 to TRBJ1-2; D is undetermined. This CDR3 is built from 12 residues. Per germline, CDR1 SNHLY and CDR2 FYNNEI. Trimming left V 3 bases short and J 2 bases short, with 4 bases between. The CDR3 DNA reads TGTGCCAGCAGTGAGGTCAACTATGGCTACACCTTC. It is translated as CASSEVNYGYTF.

This clone was observed a single time. The J gene is TRBJ2-3, the V gene TRBV29-1; D may correspond to TRBD1 or TRBD2 (5 bases each). CDR1 SQVTM and CDR2 ANQGSEA come from the germline V gene. The CDR3 is 15 amino acids. Between the trimmed V and J ends, which lost 3 bases and 1 base, there was a span of 14 bases. As DNA, the CDR3 is TGCAGCGTTGACGGTCGGCAGGGACGCACAGATACGCAGTATTTT. The encoded protein is CSVDGRQGRTDTQYF.

The chain recombines TRBV7-3 with TRBJ2-2; D remains ambiguous. Germline lookup yields CDR1 SGHTA and CDR2 FQGTGA. The CDR3 contains 12 residues. Deletions cut 3 bases from V and 6 bases from J, with 5 bases between. DNA of the CDR3: TGTGCCAGCAGCTTTCTGCCCGGGGAGCTGTTTTTT. It yields the protein CASSFLPGELFF. Drawing the rest from reference TRBV7-3 and TRBJ2-2, the complete variable domain is GAGVSQTPSNKVTEKGKYVELRCDPISGHTALYWYRQSLGQGPEFLIYFQGTGAADDSGLPNDRFFAVRPEGSVSTLKIQRTERGDSAVYLCASSFLPGELFFGEGSRLTVL.

The chain employs TRBV27 and TRBJ2-3; weak D call: TRBD1 (6 bases). The CDR3 is made up of 17 amino acids. Germline V CDR1 and CDR2: MNHEY, SMNVEV (reference sequence). V was cut by 4 bases and J by 2 bases, with 19 bases left in between. CDR3 in amino acids: CASSSGWGQGNTDTQYF. The CDR3 coding sequence is TGTGCCAGCAGTTCAGGATGGGGGCAGGGAAACACAGATACGCAGTATTTT.

The V gene is TRBV2, the J gene TRBJ2-3; the match to TRBD1 covers 7 bases. The CDR3 totals 15 residues. Losses at the gene ends were 5 bases for V and 2 bases for J; bases not matched to a gene: 7. Germline loops: CDR1 SNHLY, CDR2 FYNNEI. Written as DNA, the CDR3 is TGTGCCAGCAGTACTGACAGGGTGACCACAGATACGCAGTATTTT. Encoded protein: CASSTDRVTTDTQYF.

CDR3 in amino acids: CAIRDGLSGNTIYF. DNA of the CDR3: TGTGCCATCAGGGACGGCCTCTCTGGAAACACCATATATTTT. This chain uses TRBV10-3 with TRBJ1-3, with D uncertain. Trimming removed 6 bases at V and 0 bases at J, with 9 bases between. The CDR3 has 14 amino acids. Germline values: CDR1 ENHRY, CDR2 SYGVKD.

This clone was seen just once. J is TRBJ2-3 and V is TRBV7-3; D possibly uses TRBD1 or TRBD2 (5 bases each). CDR1 and CDR2 (germline): SGHTA, FQGTGA. V gave up 5 bases and J gave up 1 base, with 16 bases separating them. CDR3 length: 16 amino acids. This CDR3 reads CASSVSPGPRTDTQYF. CDR3 in DNA: TGTGCCAGCAGCGTCTCACCGGGACCTCGCACAGATACGCAGTATTTT.

The V call is TRBV19, the J call TRBJ2-1; D is unresolved. Trimming removed 8 bases at V and 0 bases at J, with 11 bases between. Looked up from germline, CDR1 is LNHDA and CDR2 is SQIVND (reference sequence). The CDR3 is 14 amino acids. The CDR3 coding sequence is TGTGCCAGTTCGAGGCCGAGCTCCTACAATGAGCAGTTCTTC. Translating gives CASSRPSSYNEQFF. Full variable domain (rest looked up from reference TRBV19 and TRBJ2-1): DGGITQSPKYLFRKEGQNVTLSCEQNLNHDAMYWYRQDPGQGLRLIYYSQIVNDFQKGDIAEGYSVSREKKESFPLTVTSAQKNPTAFYLCASSRPSSYNEQFFGPGTRLTVL.

The gene calls are TRBV7-3 and TRBJ2-1, with a possible D match to TRBD2 (5 bases). This CDR3 has 14 residues. V was trimmed by 2 bases and J by 7 bases, leaving 12 bases between them. In germline, CDR1 is SGHTA, CDR2 FQGTGA. This CDR3 is CASSLSSSGNEQFF. CDR3 DNA sequence: TGTGCCAGCAGCTTATCCTCCAGCGGAAATGAGCAGTTCTTC.

V and J are TRBV7-2 and TRBJ2-5; a possible D gene is TRBD2 (5 bases). Trimming stripped 1 base from V and 9 bases from J, with 12 bases between. The CDR3 contains 13 residues. CDR1 and CDR2 (germline): SGHTA, FQGNSA. CDR3 residues: CASSLEGGRAQYF. The CDR3 DNA is TGTGCCAGCAGCTTAGAAGGAGGCCGCGCCCAGTACTTC.

The gene calls are TRBV19 and TRBJ1-5, with TRBD1 matching 9 bases. Germline CDR1 LNHDA, CDR2 SQIVND (reference sequence). The J segment lost 3 bases and the V segment lost 5 bases, leaving 8 bases of the junction unmatched. The CDR3 has 16 residues. The CDR3 DNA follows: TGTGCCAGTAGTCCCCCGGACAGGGGACACAATCAGCCCCAGCATTTT. Residues: CASSPPDRGHNQPQHF.

The chain is built from TRBV4-3 and TRBJ2-3, with D maybe TRBD2 (6 bases). V lost 2 bases, J lost 0 bases, and 9 bases lay in between. Germline V gene sequence: CDR1 LGHNA, CDR2 YSLEER. The CDR3 totals 15 residues. In DNA form, the CDR3 reads TGCGCCAGCAGCCAAACTAGCATCAGCACAGATACGCAGTATTTT. Translating gives CASSQTSISTDTQYF.

The V gene is TRBV10-2, the J gene TRBJ2-4, with 15 bases fitting TRBD2. Germline V CDR1 and CDR2: WSHSY, SAAADI. CDR3 length equals 20 residues. With V trimmed by 6 bases and J by 0 bases, 12 bases remained unmatched. CDR3 region: CASRPGLAGGDTLAKNIQYF. For the CDR3, the DNA is TGCGCCAGCAGGCCGGGACTAGCGGGGGGCGATACCTTAGCCAAAAACATTCAGTACTTC.

The rearrangement links TRBV18 to TRBJ1-1; D is unclear. Deletions cut 5 bases from V and 4 bases from J, with 11 bases between. CDR3 length: 13 residues. Germline-derived CDR1 and CDR2 are KGHSH and LQKENI. The CDR3 protein is CASSVDGGTEAFF. The DNA for the CDR3 is TGTGCCAGCTCAGTGGATGGCGGCACTGAAGCTTTCTTT.

This clone was seen a few times. The V call is TRBV9, the J call TRBJ2-5; D unclear. The V and J ends lost 4 bases and 3 bases respectively, with 4 bases between them. Germline CDR1 SGDLS, CDR2 YYNGEE. CDR3 length equals 11 residues. CDR3: CASSREETQYF. Here the CDR3 DNA reads TGTGCCAGCAGCAGAGAAGAGACCCAGTACTTC.

This sequence joins TRBV15 and TRBJ2-3; 11 nucleotides agree with TRBD2. V dropped 2 bases and J dropped 4; count of bases not matched to a gene: 8. This CDR3 has 17 amino acids. The V gene's germline CDR1 is LNHNV and CDR2 YYDKDF (reference sequence). Here the CDR3 DNA reads TGTGCCACCAGCAGATCGACTAGCGGGGCTGCTGCAGATACGCAGTATTTT. Translated: CATSRSTSGAAADTQYF.

This chain connects TRBV15 to TRBJ1-4; D ambiguous. Per germline, CDR1 LNHNV and CDR2 YYDKDF (reference sequence). V gave up 1 base and J gave up 4 bases, with 10 bases separating them. This CDR3 has 15 amino acids. The CDR3 loop is CATSRGGPVNEKLFF. The CDR3 DNA is TGTGCCACCAGCAGAGGTGGACCGGTTAATGAAAAACTGTTTTTT.

The chain carries TRBV10-3 and TRBJ2-1; 10 bases are shared with TRBD2. The CDR3 length is 14 residues. Trimming removed 6 bases from V and 8 bases from J; junction bases left unmatched: 7. Germline CDR1 reads ENHRY; CDR2 reads SYGVKD. The CDR3: CAISFASGGDEQFF. In DNA form, the CDR3 reads TGTGCCATCAGCTTCGCTAGCGGGGGCGATGAGCAGTTCTTC.

The gene calls are TRBV4-2 and TRBJ1-6, with TRBD1 identical over 9 bases. Germline assignment: CDR1 LGHNA and CDR2 YNFKEQ. Losses at the gene ends were 5 bases for V and 5 bases for J; bases not matched to a gene: 10. CDR3 length: 17 residues. This CDR3 reads CASSSKQGAFDNSPLHF. The CDR3 DNA sequence: TGTGCCAGCAGCAGCAAACAGGGGGCTTTCGATAATTCACCCCTCCACTTT.

This clone has just one count. The chain couples TRBV19 to TRBJ1-2, with 9 bases identical to TRBD1. Trimming took 8 bases from V and 8 from J; bases not matched to a gene: 3. The CDR3 consists of 11 residues. Germline V gives CDR1 LNHDA, CDR2 SQIVND (reference sequence). CDR3 nucleotides: TGTGCCAGTTCGACAGGGGGAGGCTACACCTTC. Its translation is CASSTGGGYTF.

This clone came up once. V gene TRBV18 combines with J gene TRBJ2-6; D gene uncertain. Per germline, CDR1 KGHSH and CDR2 LQKENI. There are 16 residues in the CDR3. V was cut by 2 bases and J by 0 bases, with 8 bases left in between. CDR3 in amino acids: CASSPLGSSGANVLTF. The CDR3 DNA sequence: TGTGCCAGCTCACCATTGGGCAGCTCTGGGGCCAACGTCCTGACTTTC.

This chain connects TRBV2 to TRBJ1-1, with TRBD1 matching 7 bases. Per germline, CDR1 SNHLY and CDR2 FYNNEI. Unmatched junction bases numbered 7, after V lost 5 bases and J lost 7 bases. CDR3 length: 13 amino acids. CDR3 sequence (DNA): TGTGCCAGCAGTATTGAGGGACAGCATGAAGCTTTCTTT. It codes for CASSIEGQHEAFF.